This is a list of T cell receptor beta chains from one sample in a study of cytomegalovirus exposure and HLA in healthy donors. Profiled with immunoSEQ multiplex PCR; TCRdb holds only in-frame clones, not every one. In total, the table holds 91,000 or so clones. The source material was PBMCs. The receptor set was obtained from a woman aged 30 to 39 in good health and CMV-seronegative. Both conserved end residues are part of each CDR3. Each record gives: J gene, V gene, CDR3 protein.

>TRBJ1-5|TRBV28
CASSLRGQGDQPQHF
>TRBJ1-5|TRBV5-8
CASRQASNGPQHF
>TRBJ2-2|TRBV6-4
CASKNDRGDTGELFF
>TRBJ1-5|TRBV19
CASSMSADVISNQPQHF
>TRBJ2-3|TRBV9
CASSPREVHSTDTQYF
>TRBJ1-6|TRBV28
CASSLPGQGDSPLHF
>TRBJ2-5|TRBV15
CATSVHGETQYF
>TRBJ2-3|TRBV19
CASSTGTGTDTQYF
>TRBJ2-3|TRBV7-2
CASSPWTDTDTQYF
>TRBJ1-3|TRBV7-8
CASRRSGNTIYF
>TRBJ2-1|TRBV5-1
CASSRTNSGVTYNEQFF
>TRBJ2-1|TRBV25-1
CASSERRSREYNEQFF
>TRBJ1-5|TRBV28
CASSRSGGPHQPQHF
>TRBJ1-4|TRBV27
CASSQFGGGAGEKLFF
>TRBJ2-3|TRBV27
CASRLPGNQGDSTDTQYF
>TRBJ1-1|TRBV28
CASSLWWDPQGITEAFF
>TRBJ1-5|TRBV30
CAWRYERGYQPQHF
>TRBJ1-1|TRBV19
CASTQRGGEDTEAFF
>TRBJ1-6|TRBV5-5
CASSLGQGVISPLHF
>TRBJ1-1|TRBV9
CASSGQGLWAFF
>TRBJ1-1|TRBV5-4
CASSLGSGGMNTEAFF
>TRBJ1-2|TRBV12-5
CASGLEGQYGYTF
>TRBJ1-2|TRBV29-1
CSVIRQGAGDGYTF